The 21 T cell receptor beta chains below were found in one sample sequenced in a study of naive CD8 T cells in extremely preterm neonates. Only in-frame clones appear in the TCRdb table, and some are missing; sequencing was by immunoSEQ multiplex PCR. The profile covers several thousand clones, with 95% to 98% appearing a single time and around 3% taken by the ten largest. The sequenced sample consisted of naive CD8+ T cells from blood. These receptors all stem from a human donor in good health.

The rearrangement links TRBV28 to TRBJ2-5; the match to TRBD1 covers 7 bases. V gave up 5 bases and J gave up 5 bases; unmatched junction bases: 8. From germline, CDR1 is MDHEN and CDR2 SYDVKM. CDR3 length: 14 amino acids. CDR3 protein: CASSLRQGRETQYF. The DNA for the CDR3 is TGTGCCAGCAGTCTAAGACAGGGTAGGGAGACCCAGTACTTC.

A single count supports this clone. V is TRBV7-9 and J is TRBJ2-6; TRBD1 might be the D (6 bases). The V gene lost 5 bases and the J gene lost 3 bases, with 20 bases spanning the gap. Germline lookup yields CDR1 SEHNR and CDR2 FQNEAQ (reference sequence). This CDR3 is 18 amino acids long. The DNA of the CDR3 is TGTGCCAGCAGCCCACCCCTACCACCACAGGGTGGGGCCAACGTCCTGACTTTC. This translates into CASSPPLPPQGGANVLTF.

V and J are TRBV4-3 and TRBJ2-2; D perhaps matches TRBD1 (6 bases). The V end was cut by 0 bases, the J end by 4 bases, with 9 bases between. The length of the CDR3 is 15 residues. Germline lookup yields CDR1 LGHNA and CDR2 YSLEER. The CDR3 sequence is CASSQDGRGTGELFF. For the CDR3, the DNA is TGCGCCAGCAGCCAAGATGGCAGGGGCACCGGGGAGCTGTTTTTT.

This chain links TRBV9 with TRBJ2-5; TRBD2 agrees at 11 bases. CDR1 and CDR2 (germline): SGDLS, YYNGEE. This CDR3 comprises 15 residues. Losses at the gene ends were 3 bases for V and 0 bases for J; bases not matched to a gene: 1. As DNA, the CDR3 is TGTGCCAGCAGCGGGACTAGCGGGCACCAAGAGACCCAGTACTTC. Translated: CASSGTSGHQETQYF.

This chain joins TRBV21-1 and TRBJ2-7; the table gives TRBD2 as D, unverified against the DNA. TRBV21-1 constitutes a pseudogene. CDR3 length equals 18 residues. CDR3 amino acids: CASPISRTSGRPSYEQYV. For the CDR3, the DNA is TGTGCCAGTCCCATAAGTAGGACTAGCGGGAGGCCCTCCTACGAGCAGTACGTC.

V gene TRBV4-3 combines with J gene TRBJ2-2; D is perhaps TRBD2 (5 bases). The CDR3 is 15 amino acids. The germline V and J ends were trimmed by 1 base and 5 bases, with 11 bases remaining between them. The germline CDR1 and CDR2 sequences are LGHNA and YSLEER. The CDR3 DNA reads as TGCGCCAGCAGCCAAGGAGGGCGTCGGACCGGGGAGCTGTTTTTT. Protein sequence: CASSQGGRRTGELFF.

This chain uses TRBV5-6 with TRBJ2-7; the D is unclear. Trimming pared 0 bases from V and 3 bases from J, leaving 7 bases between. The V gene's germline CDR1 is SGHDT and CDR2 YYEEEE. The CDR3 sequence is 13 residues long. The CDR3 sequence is CASSLGGFYEQYV. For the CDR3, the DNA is TGTGCCAGCAGCTTGGGAGGTTTCTACGAGCAGTACGTC.

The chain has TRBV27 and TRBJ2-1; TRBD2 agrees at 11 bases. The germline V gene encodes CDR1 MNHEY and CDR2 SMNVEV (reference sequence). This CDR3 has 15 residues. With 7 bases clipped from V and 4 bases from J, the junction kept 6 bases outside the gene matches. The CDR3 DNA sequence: TGTGCCAGCACCCCCGGGACTAGCGGATACAATGAGCAGTTCTTC. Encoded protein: CASTPGTSGYNEQFF.

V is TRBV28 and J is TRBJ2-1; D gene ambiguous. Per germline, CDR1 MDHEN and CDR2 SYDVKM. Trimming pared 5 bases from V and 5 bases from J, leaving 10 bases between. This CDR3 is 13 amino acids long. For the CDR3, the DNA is TGTGCCAGCAGTCCCCTTCAGAACAATGAGCAGTTCTTC. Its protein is CASSPLQNNEQFF. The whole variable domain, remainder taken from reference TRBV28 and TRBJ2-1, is DVKVTQSSRYLVKRTGEKVFLECVQDMDHENMFWYRQDPGLGLRLIYFSYDVKMKEKGDIPEGYSVSREKKERFSLILESASTNQTSMYLCASSPLQNNEQFFGPGTRLTVL.

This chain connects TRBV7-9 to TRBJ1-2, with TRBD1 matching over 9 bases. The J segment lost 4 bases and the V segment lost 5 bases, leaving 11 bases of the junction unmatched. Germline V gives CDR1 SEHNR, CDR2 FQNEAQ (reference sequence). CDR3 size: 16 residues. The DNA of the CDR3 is TGTGCCAGCAGCGGATCCGGGACAGGGCTTACCTATGGCTACACCTTC. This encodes CASSGSGTGLTYGYTF.

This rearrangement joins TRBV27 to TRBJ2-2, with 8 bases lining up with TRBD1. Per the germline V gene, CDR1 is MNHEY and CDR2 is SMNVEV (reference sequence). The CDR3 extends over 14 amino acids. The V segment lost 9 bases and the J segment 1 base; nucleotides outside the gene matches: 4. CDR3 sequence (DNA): TGTGCCAGTAAGGACAGGGTGAACACCGGGGAGCTGTTTTTT. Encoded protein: CASKDRVNTGELFF.

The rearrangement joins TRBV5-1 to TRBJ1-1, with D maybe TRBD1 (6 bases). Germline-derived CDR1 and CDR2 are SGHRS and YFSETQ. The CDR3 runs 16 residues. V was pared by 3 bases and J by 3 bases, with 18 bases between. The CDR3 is CASSSRMGDMYTEAFF. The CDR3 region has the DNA TGCGCCAGCAGCTCTCGTATGGGGGACATGTACACTGAAGCTTTCTTT.

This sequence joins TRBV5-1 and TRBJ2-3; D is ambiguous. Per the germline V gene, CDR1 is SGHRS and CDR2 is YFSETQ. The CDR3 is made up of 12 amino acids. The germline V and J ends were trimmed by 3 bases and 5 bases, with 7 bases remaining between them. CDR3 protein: CASSSTGDTQYF. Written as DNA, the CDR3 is TGCGCCAGCAGCTCTACGGGAGATACGCAGTATTTT.

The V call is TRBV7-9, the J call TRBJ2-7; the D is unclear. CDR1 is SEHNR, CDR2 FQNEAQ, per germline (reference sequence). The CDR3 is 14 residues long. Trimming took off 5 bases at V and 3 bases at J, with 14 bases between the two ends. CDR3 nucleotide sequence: TGTGCCAGCAGCCCGGGTGACTCCTACTACGAGCAGTACTTC. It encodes CASSPGDSYYEQYF.

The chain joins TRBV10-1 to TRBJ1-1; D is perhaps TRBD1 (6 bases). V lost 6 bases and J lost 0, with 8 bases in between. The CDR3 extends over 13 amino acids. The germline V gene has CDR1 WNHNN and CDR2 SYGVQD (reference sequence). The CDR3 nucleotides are TGCGCCAGCAGGAGGGGGATGAACACTGAAGCTTTCTTT. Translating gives CASRRGMNTEAFF.

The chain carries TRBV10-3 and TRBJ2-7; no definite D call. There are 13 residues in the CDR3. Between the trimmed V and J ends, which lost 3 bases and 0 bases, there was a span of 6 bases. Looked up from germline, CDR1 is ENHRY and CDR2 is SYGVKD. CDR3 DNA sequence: TGTGCCATCAGTGATGGCAGCTCCTACGAGCAGTACTTC. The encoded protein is CAISDGSSYEQYF.

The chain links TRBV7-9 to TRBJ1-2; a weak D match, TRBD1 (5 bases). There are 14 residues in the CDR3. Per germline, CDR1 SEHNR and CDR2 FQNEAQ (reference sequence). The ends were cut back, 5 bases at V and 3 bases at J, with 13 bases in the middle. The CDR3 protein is CASSRQSSYYGYTF. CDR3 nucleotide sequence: TGTGCCAGCAGCCGACAGTCCTCGTACTATGGCTACACCTTC.

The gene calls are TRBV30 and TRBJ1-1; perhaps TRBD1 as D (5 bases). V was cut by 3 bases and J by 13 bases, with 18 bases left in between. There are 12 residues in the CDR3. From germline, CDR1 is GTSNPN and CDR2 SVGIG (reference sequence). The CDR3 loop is CAWRDGRGIDFF. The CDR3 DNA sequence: TGTGCCTGGAGGGACGGGCGGGGGATTGATTTCTTT.

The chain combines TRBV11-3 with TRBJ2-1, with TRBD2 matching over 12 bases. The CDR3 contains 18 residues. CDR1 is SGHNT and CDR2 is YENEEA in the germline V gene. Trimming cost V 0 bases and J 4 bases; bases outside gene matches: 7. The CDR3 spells CASSLEATSGGYYNEQFF. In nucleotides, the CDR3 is TGTGCCAGCAGCTTAGAGGCGACTAGCGGGGGTTATTACAATGAGCAGTTCTTC.

CDR3 nucleotide sequence: TGTGCCAGCAGCGAGGACAGAGCCTACGAGCAGTACTTC. It translates to CASSEDRAYEQYF. The chain links TRBV5-6 to TRBJ2-7, with a weak D call TRBD1 (6 bases). V was pared by 4 bases and J by 2 bases, with 10 bases between. Germline V CDR1 and CDR2: SGHDT, YYEEEE. The CDR3 length is 13 residues.

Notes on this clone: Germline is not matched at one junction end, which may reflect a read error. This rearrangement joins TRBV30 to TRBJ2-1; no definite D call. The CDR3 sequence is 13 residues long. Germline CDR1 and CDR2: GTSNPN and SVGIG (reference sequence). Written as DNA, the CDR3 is TGTGCCTCCACATATGACTCCGACAATGAGCAGTTCTTC. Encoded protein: CASTYDSDNEQFF.